The 10 T cell receptor beta chains below all came from one sample that was sequenced in a study of cytomegalovirus exposure and HLA in healthy donors. Libraries were prepared by immunoSEQ multiplex PCR; TCRdb keeps only in-frame clonotypes and omits some of them. The table has more than 80,000 clones, approximately 90% seen once. The sample comprised PBMCs. The receptor set was obtained from a woman aged 18-29 years in good health and CMV-seropositive.

This clone was counted a few times. This chain connects TRBV7-2 to TRBJ2-7, with a possible D match to TRBD2 (5 bases). The germline V gene has CDR1 SGHTA and CDR2 FQGNSA. There are 14 residues in the CDR3. Trimming took off 0 bases at V and 3 bases at J, with 9 bases between the two ends. DNA for the CDR3: TGTGCCAGCAGCTTAGCGTCGGGGTTCTACGAGCAGTACGTC. Amino acids: CASSLASGFYEQYV.

The genes are TRBV2 and TRBJ2-5, with D maybe TRBD2 (6 bases). Germline V gives CDR1 SNHLY, CDR2 FYNNEI. The V end was cut by 7 bases, the J end by 4 bases, with 19 bases between. The CDR3 consists of 15 residues. The CDR3 region has the DNA TGTGCCAGCAACATACCCGGGGGATCTCTAGAGACCCAGTACTTC. This gives the protein CASNIPGGSLETQYF.

This chain joins TRBV4-1 and TRBJ2-2; 7 bases map to TRBD1. V trimming: 4 bases; J trimming: 0 bases; junction bases outside the gene matches: 2. The V gene's germline CDR1 is MGHRA and CDR2 YSYEKL. The CDR3 extends over 15 amino acids. For the CDR3, the DNA is TGCGCCAGCAGCCCGGGACAGACGAACACCGGGGAGCTGTTTTTT. Translating gives CASSPGQTNTGELFF.

The CDR3: CASSLKPGQSSGELFF. Here the CDR3 DNA reads TGCGCCAGCAGCTTAAAACCGGGACAGTCTTCCGGGGAGCTGTTTTTT. The chain links TRBV5-1 to TRBJ2-2, with 7 bases matching TRBD1. The trim removed 2 bases at V and 6 bases at J, leaving 10 bases unmatched. Per the germline V gene, CDR1 is SGHRS and CDR2 is YFSETQ. The CDR3 runs 16 residues.

The CDR3 reads CASALGGDTQYF. The CDR3 bases are TGTGCTAGTGCCTTGGGGGGGGATACGCAGTATTTT. The gene calls are TRBV12-5 and TRBJ2-3, with TRBD2 matching over 7 bases. Germline V gene lookup returns CDR1 LGHNT and CDR2 FRNRAP. This CDR3 is built from 12 residues. Trimming removed 7 bases from V and 6 bases from J; junction bases left unmatched: 4. Combining the CDR3 with reference TRBV12-5 and TRBJ2-3 gives the whole variable domain DARVTQTPRHKVTEMGQEVTMRCQPILGHNTVFWYRQTMMQGLELLAYFRNRAPLDDSGMPKDRFSAEMPDATLATLKIQPSEPRDSAVYFCASALGGDTQYFGPGTRLTVL.

The chain employs TRBV4-2 and TRBJ1-6; 8 bases agree with TRBD1. Per the germline V gene, CDR1 is LGHNA and CDR2 is YNFKEQ. After removal of 1 base from V and 4 bases from J, the junction contained 0 bases not matched to a gene. This CDR3 comprises 15 residues. The CDR3 sequence: CASSQGQGYNSPLHF. The CDR3 bases are TGTGCCAGCAGCCAAGGACAGGGGTATAATTCACCCCTCCACTTT.

The chain uses TRBV29-1 and TRBJ2-3; TRBD2 matches at 11 bases. J was trimmed by 5 bases and V by 6 bases; bases with no gene match: 10. Germline V gene sequence: CDR1 SQVTM, CDR2 ANQGSEA. The CDR3 loop spans 15 amino acids. CDR3 amino acids: CSVRETSGVVDTQYF. CDR3 DNA sequence: TGCAGCGTGCGGGAGACTAGCGGGGTTGTAGATACGCAGTATTTT.

This clone was seen a single time. The chain employs TRBV27 and TRBJ1-6; TRBD1 aligns across 9 bases. The V gene end was trimmed by 2 bases and the J gene end by 3 bases; junction bases not matched to a gene: 11. Per the germline V gene, CDR1 is MNHEY and CDR2 is SMNVEV (reference sequence). The CDR3 consists of 19 residues. The CDR3 loop reads CASSLEGTTGGVYNSPLHF. The CDR3 DNA follows: TGTGCCAGCAGTTTAGAGGGGACCACAGGGGGCGTCTATAATTCACCCCTCCACTTT.

The rearrangement joins TRBV9 to TRBJ1-6, with 7 nucleotides matching TRBD1. The CDR3 contains 14 residues. V was pared by 0 bases and J by 8 bases, with 2 bases of the junction left unmatched. In germline, CDR1 is SGDLS, CDR2 YYNGEE. The CDR3 reads CASSVATGDSPLHF. The CDR3 coding sequence is TGTGCCAGCAGCGTAGCTACAGGGGATTCACCCCTCCACTTT.

The chain carries TRBV18 and TRBJ1-3; D remains unclear. Germline V gives CDR1 KGHSH, CDR2 LQKENI. The CDR3 totals 14 residues. The V and J ends lost 3 bases and 4 bases respectively, with 10 bases between them. The CDR3 sequence is CASSPAGAGNTIYF. The CDR3 DNA follows: TGTGCCAGCTCACCTGCGGGAGCCGGAAACACCATATATTTT.